The clone carrying this T cell receptor (beta chain) appeared a few times. V shed 0 bases, J shed 4 bases, and the junction held 2 bases outside the gene matches. Germline CDR1 reads KGHSH; CDR2 reads LQKENI. The CDR3 has 15 residues. TCRdb processed the RT-PCR reads anew with MiXCR; each CDR3 protein has one entry. The sample includes 590,000 or so distinct CDR3 sequences, approximately 14% of them seen just once. These data come from a study of response to subunit inactivated influenza vaccine. V gene TRBV18 combines with J gene TRBJ2-7; 11 nucleotides align to TRBD1. The TCR sequence derives from a man in his fifties or sixties who received an inactivated influenza vaccine. This sample comprised PBMCs from blood, obtained 14 to 15 days before vaccination. CDR3 coding DNA: TGTGCCAGCTCACCACCGGGACAGGGGGGTTACGAGCAGTACTTC. Amino acid sequence: CASSPPGQGGYEQYF.